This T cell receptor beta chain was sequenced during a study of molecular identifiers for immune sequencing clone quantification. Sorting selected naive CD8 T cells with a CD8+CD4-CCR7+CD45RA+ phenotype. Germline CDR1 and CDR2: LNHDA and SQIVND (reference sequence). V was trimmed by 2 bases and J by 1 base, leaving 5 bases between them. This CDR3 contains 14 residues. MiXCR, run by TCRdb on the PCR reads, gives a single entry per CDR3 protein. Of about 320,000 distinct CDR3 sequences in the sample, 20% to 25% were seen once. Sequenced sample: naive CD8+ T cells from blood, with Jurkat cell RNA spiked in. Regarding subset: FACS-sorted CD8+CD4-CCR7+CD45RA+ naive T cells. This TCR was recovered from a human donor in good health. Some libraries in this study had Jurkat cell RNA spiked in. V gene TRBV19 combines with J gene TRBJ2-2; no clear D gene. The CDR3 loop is CASSITRNTGELFF. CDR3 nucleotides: TGTGCCAGTAGTATAACGCGGAACACCGGGGAGCTGTTTTTT.